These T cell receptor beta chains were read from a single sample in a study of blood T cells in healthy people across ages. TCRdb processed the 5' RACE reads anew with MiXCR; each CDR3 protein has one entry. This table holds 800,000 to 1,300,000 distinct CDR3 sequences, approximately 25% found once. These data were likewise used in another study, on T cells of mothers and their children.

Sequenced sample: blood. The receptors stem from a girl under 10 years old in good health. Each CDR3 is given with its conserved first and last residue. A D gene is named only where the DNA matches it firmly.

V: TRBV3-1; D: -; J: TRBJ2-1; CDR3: CASSQEVLQFF
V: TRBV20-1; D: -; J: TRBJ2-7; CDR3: CSAKKTGLFYF
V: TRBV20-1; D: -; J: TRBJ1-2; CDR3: CSAPQGSDGYTF
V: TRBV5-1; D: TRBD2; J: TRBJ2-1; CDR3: CTSSSTSGGYNEQLF
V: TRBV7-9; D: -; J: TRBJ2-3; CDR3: CASSLMGDTQYF
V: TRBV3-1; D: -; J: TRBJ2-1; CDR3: CASSQVFSTANEQFF
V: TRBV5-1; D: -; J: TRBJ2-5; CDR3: CASSLGSQEETQYF
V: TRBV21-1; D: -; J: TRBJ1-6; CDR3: CASSNTTGGYNSPLHF
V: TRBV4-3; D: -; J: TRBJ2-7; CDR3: CASSQAQGRYEQYF
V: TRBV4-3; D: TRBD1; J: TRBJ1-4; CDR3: CASSQEGAGGDEKLFF
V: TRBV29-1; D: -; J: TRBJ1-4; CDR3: CSGMDATNEKLFF
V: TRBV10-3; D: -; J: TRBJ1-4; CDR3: CAISESEPGDGATNEKLFF
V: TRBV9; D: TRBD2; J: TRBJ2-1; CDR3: CASSVGAGVLYNEQFF
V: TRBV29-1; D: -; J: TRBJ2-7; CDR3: CSVAPGALSYEQYF
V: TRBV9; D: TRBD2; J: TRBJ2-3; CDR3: CASSVAGTKPTDTQYF
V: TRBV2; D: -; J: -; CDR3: CASSPGVTQYF